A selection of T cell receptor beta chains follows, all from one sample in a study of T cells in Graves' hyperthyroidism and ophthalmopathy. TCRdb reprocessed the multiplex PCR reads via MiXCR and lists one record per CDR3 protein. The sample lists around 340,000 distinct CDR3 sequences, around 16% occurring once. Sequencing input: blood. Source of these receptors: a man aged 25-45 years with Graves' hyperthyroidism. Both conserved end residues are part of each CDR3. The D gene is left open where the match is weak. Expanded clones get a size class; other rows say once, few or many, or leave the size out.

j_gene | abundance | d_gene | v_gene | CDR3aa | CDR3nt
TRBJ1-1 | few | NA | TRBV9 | CASSVDFGGTEAFF | TGTGCCAGCAGCGTAGACTTCGGTGGCACTGAAGCTTTCTTT
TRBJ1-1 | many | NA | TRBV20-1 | CSARDRHGNTEAFF | TGCAGTGCTAGAGATAGACACGGGAACACTGAAGCTTTCTTT
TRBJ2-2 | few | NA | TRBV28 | CASCEGVVTGELFF | TGTGCCAGCTGTGAGGGAGTCGTGACCGGGGAGCTGTTTTTT
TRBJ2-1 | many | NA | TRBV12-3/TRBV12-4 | CASRRRLVSSYNEQFF | TGTGCCAGCAGGCGGAGACTCGTGAGCTCCTACAATGAGCAGTTCTTC
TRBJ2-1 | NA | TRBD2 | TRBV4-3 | CASSPIAGGQLNEQFF | TGCGCCAGCAGTCCAATAGCGGGAGGGCAGCTCAATGAGCAGTTCTTC
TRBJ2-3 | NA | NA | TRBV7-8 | CASNFAAAYTDTQYF | TGTGCCAGCAACTTCGCGGCCGCGTACACAGATACGCAGTATTTT
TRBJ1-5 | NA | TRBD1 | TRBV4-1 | CASSRYYGQGGQPQHF | TGCGCCAGCAGCCGCTACTATGGACAGGGAGGTCAGCCCCAGCATTTT
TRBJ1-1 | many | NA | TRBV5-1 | CASSQSGRGSTEAFF | TGCGCCAGCAGCCAATCCGGTAGGGGGAGTACTGAAGCTTTCTTT
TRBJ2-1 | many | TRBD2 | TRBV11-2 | CASSLTSGSFYNEQFF | TGTGCCAGCAGCTTAACTAGCGGGAGCTTTTACAATGAGCAGTTCTTC
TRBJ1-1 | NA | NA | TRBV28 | CASSLWTRARGSTEAFF | TGTGCCAGCAGTTTATGGACCCGAGCTCGGGGGAGCACTGAAGCTTTCTTT
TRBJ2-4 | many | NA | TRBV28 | CASSARNIQYF | TGTGCCAGCAGTGCAAGAAACATTCAGTACTTC
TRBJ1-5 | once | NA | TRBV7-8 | CASSLGNRLRGQPQHF | TGTGCCAGCAGCTTAGGAAATAGACTTCGGGGTCAGCCCCAGCATTTT
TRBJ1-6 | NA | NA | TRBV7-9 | CASSYGENSPLHF | TGTGCCAGCAGCTATGGGGAAAATTCACCCCTCCACTTT
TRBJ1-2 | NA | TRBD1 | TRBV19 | CASSMGQGNYGYTF | TGTGCCAGTAGTATGGGACAGGGCAACTATGGCTACACCTTC
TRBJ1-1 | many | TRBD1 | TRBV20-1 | CSASQGAQATEAFF | TGCAGTGCTAGCCAGGGGGCGCAAGCAACTGAAGCTTTCTTT
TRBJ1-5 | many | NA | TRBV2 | CASSEEGQPQHF | TGTGCCAGCAGTGAAGAGGGTCAGCCCCAGCATTTT
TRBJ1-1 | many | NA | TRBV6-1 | CASSPPGRNTEAFF | TGTGCCAGCAGTCCTCCGGGCAGGAACACTGAAGCTTTCTTT
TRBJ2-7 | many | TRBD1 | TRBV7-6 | CASSFGTGTREQYF | TGTGCCAGCAGCTTCGGGACAGGCACGCGCGAGCAGTACTTC
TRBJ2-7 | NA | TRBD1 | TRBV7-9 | CATFGDRTYEQYF | TGTGCCACCTTTGGGGACAGGACCTACGAGCAGTACTTC
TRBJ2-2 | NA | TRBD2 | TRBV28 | CASSPPGGAGELFF | TGTGCCAGCAGTCCCCCCGGGGGGGCCGGGGAGCTGTTTTTT
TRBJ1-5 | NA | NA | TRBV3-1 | CASSQGHGAILPQHF | TGTGCCAGCAGCCAAGGGCACGGGGCCATCCTTCCCCAGCATTTT
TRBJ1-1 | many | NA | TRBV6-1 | CASSSPGESTEAFF | TGTGCCAGCAGTTCCCCAGGGGAATCTACTGAAGCTTTCTTT
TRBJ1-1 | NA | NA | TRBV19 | CASSLSLRGYTEAFF | TGTGCCAGTAGCTTAAGCCTCAGGGGATACACTGAAGCTTTCTTT
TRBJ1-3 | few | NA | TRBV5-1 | CASSLASNRNTIYF | TGCGCCAGCAGCTTGGCCTCGAATCGAAACACCATATATTTT
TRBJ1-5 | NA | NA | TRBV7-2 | CASNLGGGEPQHF | TGTGCCAGCAACCTAGGGGGAGGTGAGCCCCAGCATTTT
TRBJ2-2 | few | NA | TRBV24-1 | CATSDVGFVGELFF | TGTGCCACCAGTGATGTGGGATTTGTAGGGGAGCTGTTTTTT
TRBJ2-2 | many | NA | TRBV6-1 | CASSYQSTGELFF | TGTGCCAGCAGTTACCAGAGCACCGGGGAGCTGTTTTTT
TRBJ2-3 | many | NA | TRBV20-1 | CSAKAGHTDTQYF | TGCAGTGCTAAGGCGGGACACACAGATACGCAGTATTTT
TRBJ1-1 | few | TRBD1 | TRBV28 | CASSLQGQGTEAFF | TGTGCCAGCAGTCTCCAAGGACAGGGCACTGAAGCTTTCTTT
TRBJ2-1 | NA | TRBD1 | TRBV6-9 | CASSYRPTGGSYNEQLF | TGTGCCAGCAGTTACCGACCGACAGGGGGCTCCTACAATGAGCAGCTCTTC
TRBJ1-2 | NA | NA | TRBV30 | CAGWLLGWGGYTF | TGTGCCGGGTGGTTGTTGGGTTGGGGCGGCTACACCTTC
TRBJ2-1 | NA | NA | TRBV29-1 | CSVEVPGVRGEQFF | TGCAGCGTTGAAGTTCCCGGGGTGAGGGGTGAGCAGTTCTTC
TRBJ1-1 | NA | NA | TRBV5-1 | CASRGAGAWDTEAFF | TGCGCCAGCAGAGGGGCCGGGGCCTGGGACACTGAAGCTTTCTTT
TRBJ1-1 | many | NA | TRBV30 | CAWTGASYTEAFF | TGTGCCTGGACAGGGGCGTCTTACACTGAAGCTTTCTTT
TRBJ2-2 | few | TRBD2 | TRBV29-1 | CSVAGGGNTGELFF | TGCAGCGTCGCGGGAGGCGGGAACACCGGGGAGCTGTTTTTT
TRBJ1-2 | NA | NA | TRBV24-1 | CATSERGTLSGYTF | TGTGCCACCAGTGAACGTGGGACGTTGAGCGGCTACACCTTC
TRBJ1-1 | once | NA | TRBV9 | CASSVDPGTMVEAFF | TGTGCCAGCAGCGTAGACCCGGGGACGATGGTAGAAGCTTTCTTT
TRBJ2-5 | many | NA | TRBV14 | CASSLDDWRETQYF | TGTGCCAGCAGCCTTGACGACTGGAGGGAGACCCAGTACTTC
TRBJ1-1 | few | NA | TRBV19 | CASSMGTSNTEAFF | TGTGCCAGTAGTATGGGGACTTCGAACACTGAAGCTTTCTTT
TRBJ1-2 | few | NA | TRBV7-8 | CASSLEPGRGGYGYTF | TGTGCCAGCAGCTTAGAGCCGGGGAGAGGGGGCTATGGCTACACCTTC
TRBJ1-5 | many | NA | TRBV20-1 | CSARIALGERLLGPQHF | TGCAGTGCTAGAATTGCGCTGGGGGAACGGCTTCTGGGGCCCCAGCATTTT
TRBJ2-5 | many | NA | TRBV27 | CASHPRQGGGHQETQYF | TGTGCCAGCCACCCGAGACAGGGAGGAGGGCACCAAGAGACCCAGTACTTC
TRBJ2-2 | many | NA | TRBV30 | CAWSREITGELFF | TGTGCCTGGAGTAGGGAGATTACCGGGGAGCTGTTTTTT
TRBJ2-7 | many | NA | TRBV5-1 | CASSLGKLSYEQYF | TGCGCCAGCAGCTTGGGCAAACTCTCCTACGAGCAGTACTTC
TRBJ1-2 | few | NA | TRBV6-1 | CASNPSPDSFYGYTF | TGTGCCAGCAACCCCAGCCCGGACAGTTTCTATGGCTACACCTTC
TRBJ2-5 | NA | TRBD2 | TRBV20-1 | CSVPAGAQETQYF | TGCAGTGTCCCAGCGGGAGCTCAAGAGACCCAGTACTTC
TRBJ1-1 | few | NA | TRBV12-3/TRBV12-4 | CASSLFGNTEAFF | TGTGCCAGCAGTTTATTCGGGAACACTGAAGCTTTCTTT
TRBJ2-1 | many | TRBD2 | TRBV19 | CASRGLAERGEQFF | TGTGCCAGTAGAGGACTAGCGGAGCGGGGTGAGCAGTTCTTC
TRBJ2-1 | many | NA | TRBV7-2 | CASSLVWEGANEQFF | TGTGCCAGCAGCTTAGTTTGGGAGGGGGCGAATGAGCAGTTCTTC
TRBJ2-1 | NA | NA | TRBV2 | CASSPWGPRVHNEQFF | TGTGCCAGCAGTCCCTGGGGACCCCGAGTCCACAATGAGCAGTTCTTC
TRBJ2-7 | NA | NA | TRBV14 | CASSHRSERNYEQYF | TGTGCCAGCAGCCACCGCAGCGAGCGGAACTACGAGCAGTACTTC
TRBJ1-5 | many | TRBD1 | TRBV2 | CASSRGQGWNQPQHF | TGTGCCAGCAGCCGAGGACAGGGCTGGAATCAGCCCCAGCATTTT
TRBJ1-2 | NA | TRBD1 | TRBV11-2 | CASSLAPGGADGYTF | TGTGCCAGCAGCCTCGCCCCAGGGGGCGCTGATGGCTACACCTTC